Listed below are T cell receptor beta chains from one sample, sequenced in a study of T cells in Graves' hyperthyroidism and ophthalmopathy. MiXCR was run by TCRdb on the multiplex PCR reads, yielding one entry per CDR3 protein. The sample records around 500,000 distinct CDR3 sequences, about 16% being singletons. Specimen: blood. Every receptor here comes from a woman between 25 and 40 years old with Graves' ophthalmopathy. CDR3s include the opening cysteine and the closing phenylalanine or tryptophan. Each record gives: V gene, clone size, D gene, J gene, CDR3 DNA, CDR3 protein. The D gene is left open where the match is weak. The size entry is marked missing in some rows and otherwise reads once, few, many or a size class.

TRBV7-3	.	.	TRBJ2-3	TGTGCCAGCAGCCCGGGCCCGACCTCAGATACGCAGTATTTT	CASSPGPTSDTQYF
TRBV24-1	.	TRBD2	TRBJ2-1	TGTGCCACCAGCCCCAACGGACTAGCGGGAGCGGAGCAGTTCTTC	CATSPNGLAGAEQFF
TRBV7-8	.	TRBD1	TRBJ2-5	TGTGCCAGCAGCTTAATCCGCAGGGGGGAGACCCAGTACTTC	CASSLIRRGETQYF
TRBV29-1	many	.	TRBJ1-5	TGCAGCGCCCACCTGGCCGGGAATCAGCCCCAGCATTTT	CSAHLAGNQPQHF
TRBV4-3	.	.	TRBJ2-2	TGCGCCAGCAGCCAACAGGATTATGGGACGACCGGGGAGCTGTTTTTT	CASSQQDYGTTGELFF
TRBV5-6	many	.	TRBJ2-2	TGTGCCAGCAGCTTTTGGACAGCCGGGGAGCTGTTTTTT	CASSFWTAGELFF
TRBV20-1	many	.	TRBJ2-5	TGCAGTGCTAGTCAGTCTGCGGAGACCCAGTACTTC	CSASQSAETQYF
TRBV28	few	.	TRBJ1-6	TGTGCCAGCAGTTTTTTGGGAACCCTTGGAGCGGGTGACGGATCCGCCAATAATTCACCCCTCCACTTT	CASSFLGTLGAGDGSANNSPLHF
TRBV5-1	many	TRBD2	TRBJ2-7	TGCGCCAGCAGCTTGGGACTAGCGGCCGGATACAGCTCCTACGAGCAGTACTTC	CASSLGLAAGYSSYEQYF
TRBV6-1	many	.	TRBJ2-3	TGTGCCAGCAGTCCTGGACCTCCTAGCACAGATACGCAGTATTTT	CASSPGPPSTDTQYF
TRBV11-2	many	TRBD1	TRBJ2-7	TGTGCCAGCAGCCACAGGGGGGTTGGCGAGCAGTACTTC	CASSHRGVGEQYF
TRBV7-3	many	TRBD1	TRBJ2-1	TGTGCCAGCAGCTCGGGACAGGGGAAAATGAATGAGCAGTTCTTC	CASSSGQGKMNEQFF
TRBV28	many	.	TRBJ2-7	TGTGCCAGCAGTCTCCGACAGGCGCTAGGAAACGAGCAGTACTTC	CASSLRQALGNEQYF
TRBV4-1	.	.	TRBJ2-6	TGCGCCAGCAGCCAAGACTCCAGATTGGGGTGGCGATCTGGGGCCAACGTCCTGACTTTC	CASSQDSRLGWRSGANVLTF
TRBV6-5	many	.	TRBJ2-1	TGTGCCAGCAGTTACTACGGGAGTGTTACCTACAATGAGCAGTTCTTC	CASSYYGSVTYNEQFF
TRBV9	many	TRBD1	TRBJ2-1	TGTGCCAGCAGCGTAGCTGTTGGACAGGGGGCGCTTAATGAGCAGTTCTTC	CASSVAVGQGALNEQFF
TRBV4-1	few	.	TRBJ2-3	TGCGCCAGCAGCCAAGGGGGGACCTCCGAAGCGCAGTATTTT	CASSQGGTSEAQYF
TRBV7-9	many	.	TRBJ2-2	TGTGCCAGCAGCTTCTCAGTGACCGGGGAGCTGTTTTTT	CASSFSVTGELFF
TRBV6-1	many	.	TRBJ2-7	TGTGCCAGCACCGGTGACTACGAGCAGTACTTC	CASTGDYEQYF
TRBV28	many	.	TRBJ2-7	TGTGCCAGCAGTTTGAGCCCTTATTGGCAGTACTTC	CASSLSPYWQYF
TRBV12-3/TRBV12-4	many	.	TRBJ1-6	TGTGCCAGCAGCTTTAGGGGGGTCCAGCTCAATTCACCCCTCCACTTT	CASSFRGVQLNSPLHF
TRBV11-2	.	TRBD2	TRBJ2-1	TGTGCCAGCTCACCACGAGGACTAGCGGGAAGTGAGTACAATGAGCAGTTCTTC	CASSPRGLAGSEYNEQFF
TRBV6-5	many	.	TRBJ2-7	TGTGCCAGCAGTTACTCGCCCCTCTTCGGGGAGCAGTACTTC	CASSYSPLFGEQYF
TRBV27	many	.	TRBJ2-7	TGTGCCAGCAGTTTACAGGACTCTTATAACGAGCAGTACTTC	CASSLQDSYNEQYF
TRBV28	.	TRBD1	TRBJ1-2	TGTGCCAGCAGTCTTTCCGGGACAGGGACCTATGGCTACACCTTC	CASSLSGTGTYGYTF
TRBV6-5	few	.	TRBJ1-2	TGTGCCAGCAGTTACTCGAAAGTCCCCAGGGACGCTGGCTATGACTACACCTTC	CASSYSKVPRDAGYDYTF
TRBV3-1	many	TRBD2	TRBJ2-1	TGTGCCAGCAGCCAAGTGTCGGGACTAGTGGGGAATGAGCAGTTCTTC	CASSQVSGLVGNEQFF
TRBV29-1	.	TRBD1	TRBJ1-3	TGCAGCGTTGGAATGGGACAGGCTGGAAACACCATATATTTT	CSVGMGQAGNTIYF
TRBV20-1	.	.	TRBJ1-1	TGCAGTGCCCACCCGACGCCCCGGATTCAGAACACTGAAGCTTTCTTT	CSAHPTPRIQNTEAFF
TRBV20-1	many	.	TRBJ2-1	TGCAGTGCTAGTTTCAGGGAGAACTACAATGAGCAGTTCTTC	CSASFRENYNEQFF
TRBV4-1	.	.	TRBJ2-1	TGCGCCAGCAGCCTTCTAGCAGAAGACTACAATGAGCAGTTCTTC	CASSLLAEDYNEQFF
TRBV7-8	few	.	TRBJ2-5	TGTGCCAGCAGCTTACTAAGACAAGAGACCCAGTACTTC	CASSLLRQETQYF
TRBV28	.	.	TRBJ1-1	TGTGCCAGCAGTTCCCCCCACAGGGCCACGAACACTGAAGCTTTCTTT	CASSSPHRATNTEAFF
TRBV29-1	.	.	TRBJ1-3	TGCAGCGTTGTAGAGGGGGGAAACACCATATATTTT	CSVVEGGNTIYF
TRBV7-9	many	.	TRBJ1-2	TGTGCCAGCGGGGGACACCACAGGGCACATGGCTACACCTTC	CASGGHHRAHGYTF
TRBV15	few	.	TRBJ1-1	TGTGCCACCAGCCCTCCCCGGGACGAAGCTTTCTTT	CATSPPRDEAFF
TRBV5-1	many	.	TRBJ2-3	TGCGCCAGCAGCTTGGAGGGTACGGGAGATACGCAGTATTTT	CASSLEGTGDTQYF
TRBV7-2	many	.	TRBJ2-7	TGTGCCAGCAGCTTAGGGGGGACCCTCTACGAGCAGTACTTC	CASSLGGTLYEQYF
TRBV18	few	.	TRBJ2-3	TGTGCCAGCTCACCTAAGGAGGGAGCCACCACAGATACGCAGTATTTT	CASSPKEGATTDTQYF
TRBV5-1	few	TRBD2	TRBJ2-1	TGCGCCAGCAGCTTCTTTCGGACTAGCGGGAGAGACAATGAGCAGTTCTTC	CASSFFRTSGRDNEQFF
TRBV20-1	few	TRBD2	TRBJ2-3	TGCAGTGCTAGAGATATGGCGGGAGGGAAGACAACAGATACGCAGTATTTT	CSARDMAGGKTTDTQYF
TRBV12-3/TRBV12-4	.	.	TRBJ1-1	TGTGCCAGCAGTTTAATACAGGTACCGGGTGAAGCTTTCTTT	CASSLIQVPGEAFF
TRBV20-1	many	.	TRBJ2-2	TGCAGTGCTAGAGATCAGAGCGGAATAAACACCGGGGAGCTGTTTTTT	CSARDQSGINTGELFF
TRBV20-1	many	.	TRBJ2-7	TGCAGTGCTAGAGATGGGGGCGGGTTGGCCTACGAGCAGTACTTC	CSARDGGGLAYEQYF
TRBV6-2/TRBV6-3	.	TRBD1	TRBJ1-1	TGTGCCAGCAGTTCGGGACAGGGATCTGAAGCTTTCTTT	CASSSGQGSEAFF
TRBV20-1	few	TRBD2	TRBJ2-2	TGCAGTGCTAGGGGTCTAGCGGGAGGTGACGGGGAGCTGTTTTTT	CSARGLAGGDGELFF
TRBV6-1	many	TRBD1	TRBJ2-7	TGTGCCAGCAGGGACAGGTTCTACGAGCAGTACTTC	CASRDRFYEQYF
TRBV14	.	TRBD1	TRBJ2-4	TGTGCCAGCAGCCACCTCGGACAGGGACCAGCCAAAAACATTCAGTACTTC	CASSHLGQGPAKNIQYF
TRBV28	many	.	TRBJ2-2	TGTGCCAGCAGTTTTTTGGGACCCAGGGGCGCCGGGGAGCTGTTTTTT	CASSFLGPRGAGELFF
TRBV4-2	.	TRBD2	TRBJ2-1	TGTGCCAGCAGCCTGCTAGCGGAGCCCTACGATGAGCAGTTCTTC	CASSLLAEPYDEQFF
TRBV5-6	.	TRBD2	TRBJ2-7	TGTGCCAGCACACCGTCGGGACTAGCTCTCTACGAGCAGTACTTC	CASTPSGLALYEQYF
TRBV6-1	few	.	TRBJ1-4	TGTGCCGGAGCGCCCAACCTTGCAACTAATGAAAAACTGTTTTTT	CAGAPNLATNEKLFF
TRBV2	.	TRBD2	TRBJ2-1	TGTGCCATCAGGGATGGACTAGCGGGTCGCAGCTCCTACAATGAGCAGTTCTTC	CAIRDGLAGRSSYNEQFF
TRBV20-1	many	.	TRBJ2-7	TGCAGTGCTGTTCCCCACTACGAGCAGTACTTC	CSAVPHYEQYF